The TCR beta chain under discussion was sequenced for a study of blood T cells in healthy people across ages. Aged roughly 6 to 100, donors were systemically healthy Caucasians from Russia. Total RNA extracted from each sample amounted to at least 5 micrograms. Trimming at V came to 2 bases and at J to 4 bases, leaving 1 base not matched to a gene. The CDR3 contains 14 residues. Germline-derived CDR1 and CDR2 are LGHDT and YNNKEL (reference sequence). With a J-beta primer mix and a sample-barcoded 5' primer, a second PCR ran roughly 6 to 11 cycles. TCRdb reanalysed the 5' RACE reads using MiXCR and keeps one entry per CDR3 protein. The sample has hundreds of thousands of distinct CDR3 sequences, roughly three fifths seen once.

This chain uses TRBV3-1 with TRBJ2-2; 7 bases map to TRBD1. Sequencing was carried out using blood. This TCR came from a man aged 40-50 years in good health. In DNA form, the CDR3 reads TGTGCCAGCAGCCAATCAGGGGGCACCGGGGAGCTGTTTTTT. It is translated as CASSQSGGTGELFF.